This T cell receptor (beta chain) was sequenced for a study of blood T cell repertoires in COVID-19. Study-level information: There were acute and convalescent COVID-19 samples, and they came from the United States, Italy and Spain. From T cells, B-cell-depleted T cells, or PBMCs came the material, which was cDNA or gDNA.

Germline CDR1 is SQVTM and CDR2 is ANQGSEA. V was cut by 6 bases and J by 9 bases, with 26 bases left in between. The CDR3 runs 15 residues. The authors' processing: Reference gene primer amplification yielded estimated nucleated cell counts. Produced via immunoSEQ multiplex PCR; TCRdb's table is partial and in-frame only. The V and J calls and clone size are taken from that table; D and trimming were inferred from the DNA. The repertoire holds 90,000 or so clones, with less than 90% as singletons. This sequence joins TRBV29-1 and TRBJ1-1; D is possibly TRBD1 (6 bases). This clonotype was obtained from a man in his 60s with acute or convalescent COVID-19. The material sequenced was peripheral blood. CDR3 residues: CSVGGVGGAEIKAFF. Written as DNA, the CDR3 is TGCAGCGTCGGTGGTGTCGGGGGGGCGGAGATTAAAGCTTTCTTT.